A single sample is the source of the 22 T cell receptor beta chains below, sequenced in a study of Tregs in tolerant kidney transplant recipients. Using immunoSEQ multiplex PCR, the repertoire was profiled, and TCRdb retains in-frame clones only, with some absent. The ten top clones account for 0.7% to 0.95%, within a sample of 48,000 or so clones. The specimen was CD4+ T cells from blood, collected before the transplant. These receptors all stem from a human donor who received a combined kidney and bone marrow transplant.

As for this clone: The DNA ends 3 residues before the CDR3 does, and the rest of the CDR3 is filled in from the germline J gene. The chain joins TRBV20-1 to TRBJ1-5; D gene unclear. CDR1 DFQATT and CDR2 SNEGSKA come from the germline V gene (reference sequence). The V and J ends lost 4 bases and 1 base respectively, with 11 bases between them. The CDR3 is 14 amino acids. CDR3 protein: CSANPGRSNQPQHF. The DNA read from the CDR3 is TGCAGTGCTAACCCGGGGAGGAGCAATCAGCCC.

In regard to this clone: The observed sequence ends 3 residues before the CDR3 terminus, with the missing tail filled in from the germline J gene. This sequence joins TRBV6-2 or TRBV6-3 and TRBJ2-7; tentative D call: TRBD2 (6 bases). Per the germline V gene, CDR1 is MNHEY and CDR2 is SVGEGT. This CDR3 has 15 residues. V dropped 8 bases and J dropped 3 bases, with 20 bases sitting between them. The CDR3 protein is CASSPEGQGIYEQYF. CDR3 DNA (partial): TGTGCCAGCTCCCCGGAGGGGCAGGGTATCTACGAG.

Points on this clone: The read terminates 3 residues before the CDR3 end, so the remaining end is supplied by the germline J gene. The V and J genes are TRBV10-1 and TRBJ2-1; 9 bases map to TRBD2. With V trimmed by 3 bases and J by 0 bases, 12 bases remained unmatched. The CDR3 sequence is 19 residues long. Per the germline V gene, CDR1 is WNHNN and CDR2 is SYGVQD (reference sequence). CDR3 protein: CASSDAASGKINSYNEQFF. The DNA read from the CDR3 is TGCGCCAGCAGTGATGCGGCTAGCGGGAAAATAAACTCCTACAATGAG.

A word on this clone: Read coverage stops 3 residues before the CDR3 terminus; the germline J gene supplies the remainder. The chain couples TRBV18 to TRBJ2-7; perhaps TRBD1 as D (5 bases). This CDR3 is built from 15 residues. V was pared by 3 bases and J by 5 bases, with 17 bases between. Germline CDR1 reads KGHSH; CDR2 reads LQKENI. The DNA read from the CDR3 is TGTGCCAGCTCACCCCACGAGAGATGGGGCCACGAG. Amino acids: CASSPHERWGHE. The whole CDR3 is CASSPHERWGHEQYF.

A note on this clone: The read terminates 3 residues before the CDR3 end, so the remaining end is supplied by the germline J gene. The chain has TRBV30 and TRBJ2-7; no firm D call. CDR3 length: 12 amino acids. Trimming left V 2 bases short and J 3 bases short, with 8 bases between. Germline CDR1 is GTSNPN and CDR2 is SVGIG (reference sequence). CDR3 DNA, as far as it was read: TGTGCCTGGAGTCCCGACATCTACGAG. It is translated as CAWSPDIYE. The complete CDR3 sequence is CAWSPDIYEQYF.

As concerns this clone: Sequencing ends 3 residues short of the CDR3 end; the germline J gene provides the rest. This sequence joins TRBV2 and TRBJ1-6; 9 bases fit TRBD1. The CDR3 spans 16 residues. The germline CDR1 and CDR2 sequences are SNHLY and FYNNEI. Losses at the gene ends were 3 bases for V and 1 base for J; bases not matched to a gene: 1. CDR3 sequence reads: CASSETGGSYNSPLHF. CDR3 bases read: TGTGCCAGCAGTGAGACAGGGGGGTCCTATAATTCACCC.

In the case of this clone: The read ends 3 residues early relative to the CDR3; the germline J gene fills the gap. The chain employs TRBV20-1 and TRBJ2-7; D may be TRBD1 (6 bases). The CDR3 is 13 residues long. Trimming stripped 6 bases from V and 2 bases from J, with 14 bases between. Germline values: CDR1 DFQATT, CDR2 SNEGSKA (reference sequence). The chain's CDR3 is CSANRVNAYEQYF. CDR3 DNA, as far as it was read: TGCAGTGCAAACAGGGTGAACGCCTACGAG.

This chain's CDR3 is CASSPGQGAYEQYF. CDR3 DNA, as far as it was read: TGTGCCAGCAGTCCGGGACAGGGGGCATACGAG. The J gene is TRBJ2-7, the V gene TRBV7-8; 12 nucleotides match TRBD1. Sequencing ends 3 residues short of the CDR3 end; the germline J gene provides the rest. Germline CDR1 is SGHVS and CDR2 is FQNEAQ. The CDR3 has 14 amino acids. V shed 6 bases and J 4 bases; nucleotides not matched to a gene: 4.

Concerning this clone itself: The read ends 3 residues shy of where the CDR3 ends; the end is completed using the germline J gene. The chain combines TRBV10-3 with TRBJ1-5; 7 nucleotides agree with TRBD1. Trimming at V came to 0 bases and at J to 6 bases, leaving 8 bases not matched to a gene. Germline V CDR1 and CDR2: ENHRY, SYGVKD. The CDR3 is 16 amino acids. This chain's CDR3 is CAISESGGKGGQPQHF. The part of the CDR3 DNA that was read is TGTGCCATCAGTGAGTCAGGGGGCAAGGGGGGTCAGCCC.

Of note for this clone: Read coverage stops 3 residues before the CDR3 terminus; the germline J gene supplies the remainder. The chain has TRBV18 and TRBJ2-7; the match to TRBD1 covers 8 bases. The germline gives CDR1 KGHSH, CDR2 LQKENI. With V trimmed by 3 bases and J by 2 bases, 3 bases remained unmatched. This CDR3 is built from 14 residues. The CDR3 loop reads CASSPRQGTYEQYF. The CDR3 DNA, read in part, is TGTGCCAGCTCACCCCGACAGGGGACCTACGAG.

Concerning this clone: With the read ending 3 residues before the CDR3 end, the germline J gene is used to fill in that end. J is TRBJ1-2 and V is TRBV2, with D unclear. The CDR3 has 13 residues. From germline, CDR1 is SNHLY and CDR2 FYNNEI. Partial CDR3 DNA: TGTGCCAGCACCAGACCGGGGTTGGTGGGC. It is translated as CASTRPGLVG. The CDR3 as a whole reads CASTRPGLVGYTF.

As for this clone: The DNA ends 3 residues before the CDR3 does, and the rest of the CDR3 is filled in from the germline J gene. The chain is built from TRBV20-1 and TRBJ2-7; 11 bases map to TRBD1. The CDR3 is 14 residues long. V trimming: 2 bases; J trimming: 5 bases; junction bases outside the gene matches: 5. From germline, CDR1 is DFQATT and CDR2 SNEGSKA (reference sequence). The CDR3 bases that were read are TGCAGTGCTAGACCGGGACAGGGGGATGACGAG. Residues: CSARPGQGDDE. Given in full, the CDR3 is CSARPGQGDDEQYF.

About this clone itself: The CDR3 is cut off 3 residues early in the read; its end comes from the germline J gene. The chain couples TRBV19 to TRBJ1-5; 9 positions match TRBD1. Germline V gene data show CDR1 as LNHDA and CDR2 as SQIVND (reference sequence). The CDR3 has 19 amino acids. V trimming: 1 base; J trimming: 0 bases; junction bases outside the gene matches: 10. The CDR3 bases that were read are TGTGCCAGTAGTATAGTCGGGACAGGGCTTCTCTATAGCAATCAGCCC. Encoded protein: CASSIVGTGLLYSNQP. In full, the CDR3 is CASSIVGTGLLYSNQPQHF.

Details on this clone: The read halts 3 residues ahead of the CDR3 end, with the missing end drawn from the germline J gene. V gene TRBV7-9 combines with J gene TRBJ2-5, with 7 bases that match TRBD2. The CDR3 has 14 residues. J gave up 5 bases and V 5 bases, and 8 bases lay outside the gene matches. CDR1 and CDR2 from the germline V gene are SEHNR and FQNEAQ (reference sequence). The part of the CDR3 DNA that was read is TGTGCCAGCAGCCCCCTGGGGGGGTGGGAGACC. Protein product: CASSPLGGWET. The full-length CDR3 reads as CASSPLGGWETQYF.

The CDR3 loop reads CASRWTGGNNEQFF. CDR3 DNA, as far as it was read: TGTGCCAGTAGATGGACAGGGGGTAACAATGAG. This rearrangement joins TRBV19 to TRBJ2-1; TRBD1 aligns across 10 bases. Read coverage stops 3 residues before the CDR3 terminus; the germline J gene supplies the remainder. Germline assignment: CDR1 LNHDA and CDR2 SQIVND (reference sequence). V gave up 6 bases and J gave up 5 bases; unmatched junction bases: 4. This CDR3 comprises 14 residues.

About this clone itself: The CDR3 end lies 3 residues beyond the end of the read and is filled in from the germline J gene. The chain uses TRBV5-4 and TRBJ2-7, with TRBD2 matching 8 bases. V was pared by 4 bases and J by 5 bases, with 11 bases of the junction left unmatched. CDR1 SGHNT and CDR2 YYREEE come from the germline V gene (reference sequence). The CDR3 extends over 15 amino acids. The CDR3 loop is CASSPTSTSDHEQYF. CDR3 DNA (partial): TGTGCCAGCAGCCCTACCTCGACTAGCGATCACGAG.

On this clone: The read is 3 residues too short to cover the CDR3 end, so that end is filled in from the germline J gene. The chain employs TRBV2 and TRBJ1-5; D is uncertain. The CDR3 contains 13 residues. Trimming removed 8 bases at V and 0 bases at J, with 8 bases between. CDR1 and CDR2 (germline): SNHLY, FYNNEI. CDR3 sequence: CASGTISNQPQHF. The DNA read from the CDR3 is TGTGCCAGCGGCACCATTAGCAATCAGCCC.

For this clone: Read coverage stops 3 residues before the CDR3 terminus; the germline J gene supplies the remainder. The rearrangement uses TRBV18 and TRBJ2-7; D not certain. This CDR3 is built from 17 residues. V lost 6 bases and J 0 bases, leaving 21 bases between the germline ends. From germline, CDR1 is KGHSH and CDR2 LQKENI. The CDR3 sequence is CASSPPRIQPSSYEQYF. The part of the CDR3 DNA that was read is TGTGCCAGCTCTCCCCCCAGGATCCAGCCGAGCTCCTACGAG.

CDR3 DNA (partial): TGTGCCAGCAGCCTCATAGCGAGCACAGATACG. Protein sequence: CASSLIASTDT. The whole CDR3 region reads CASSLIASTDTQYF. The rearrangement links TRBV7-2 to TRBJ2-3, with a weak D call TRBD2 (5 bases). The read finishes 3 residues shy of the CDR3 end, and the germline J gene is used to complete it. This CDR3 is 14 amino acids long. Trimming cost V 5 bases and J 0 bases, with 9 bases left between them. The germline V gene has CDR1 SGHTA and CDR2 FQGNSA.

A word on this clone: The read gets to within 3 residues of the CDR3 end, and the germline J gene fills in the rest. The V and J genes are TRBV5-1 and TRBJ2-1; 12 nucleotides match TRBD2. The V gene's germline CDR1 is SGHRS and CDR2 YFSETQ. V shed 1 base, J shed 6 bases, and the junction held 17 bases outside the gene matches. The CDR3 contains 20 residues. The CDR3 DNA, read in part, is TGCGCCAGCAGCTTGATCCCTCTAGCGGGAGGGCCCAGAAATCCCAATGAG. Translating gives CASSLIPLAGGPRNPNE. The entire CDR3 reads CASSLIPLAGGPRNPNEQFF.

In regard to this clone: The CDR3 end lies 3 residues beyond the end of the read and is filled in from the germline J gene. The rearrangement uses TRBV20-1 and TRBJ2-6; D ambiguous. This CDR3 comprises 15 residues. Germline V CDR1 and CDR2: DFQATT, SNEGSKA (reference sequence). The V end was cut by 3 bases, the J end by 0 bases, with 9 bases between. This CDR3 is CSASKGNSGANVLTF. CDR3 bases read: TGCAGTGCTAGTAAGGGCAACTCTGGGGCCAACGTC.

Comment on this clone: Read sequence stops 3 residues before the CDR3 end, and the germline J gene provides the missing end. The V call is TRBV19, the J call TRBJ1-6; TRBD1 matches at 10 bases. The germline CDR1 and CDR2 sequences are LNHDA and SQIVND (reference sequence). The CDR3 sequence is 13 residues long. After removal of 6 bases from V and 7 bases from J, the junction contained 0 bases not matched to a gene. The CDR3 DNA, read in part, is TGTGCCAGTAGGGACAGGGGGAATTCACCC. Protein product: CASRDRGNSP. The full-length CDR3 reads as CASRDRGNSPLHF.